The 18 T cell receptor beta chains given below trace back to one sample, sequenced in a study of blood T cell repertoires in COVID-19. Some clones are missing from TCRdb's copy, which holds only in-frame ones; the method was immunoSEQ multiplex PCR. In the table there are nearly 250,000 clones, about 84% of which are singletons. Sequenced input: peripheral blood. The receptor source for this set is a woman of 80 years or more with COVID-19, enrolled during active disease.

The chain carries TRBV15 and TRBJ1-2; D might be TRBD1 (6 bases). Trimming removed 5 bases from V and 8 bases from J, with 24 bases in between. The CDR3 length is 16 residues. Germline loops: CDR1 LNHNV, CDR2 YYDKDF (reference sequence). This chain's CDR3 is CATSARKGQSWKGYTF. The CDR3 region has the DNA TGTGCCACCAGCGCCCGTAAAGGACAGAGTTGGAAGGGCTACACCTTC.

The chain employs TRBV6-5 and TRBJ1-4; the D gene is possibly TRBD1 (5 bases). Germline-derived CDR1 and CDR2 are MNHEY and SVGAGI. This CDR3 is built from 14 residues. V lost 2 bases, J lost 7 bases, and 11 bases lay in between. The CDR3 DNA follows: TGTGCCAGCAGTTACGCTGGGGGAGGTGAAAAACTGTTTTTT. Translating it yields CASSYAGGGEKLFF.

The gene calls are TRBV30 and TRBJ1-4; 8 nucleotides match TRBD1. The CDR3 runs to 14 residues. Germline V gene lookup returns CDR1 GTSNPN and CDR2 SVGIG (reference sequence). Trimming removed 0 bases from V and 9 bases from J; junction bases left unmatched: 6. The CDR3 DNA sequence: TGTGCCTGGAGTGTAGGGCAGGGGGCTCAAAAACTGTTTTTT. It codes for CAWSVGQGAQKLFF.

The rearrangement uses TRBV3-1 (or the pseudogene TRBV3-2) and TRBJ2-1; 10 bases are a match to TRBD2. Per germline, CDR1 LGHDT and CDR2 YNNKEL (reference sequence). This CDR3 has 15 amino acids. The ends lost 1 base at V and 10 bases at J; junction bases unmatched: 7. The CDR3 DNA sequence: TGTGCCAGCAGCCAAGGAGCGGGGGGGCCGAAGGAGCAGTTCTTC. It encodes CASSQGAGGPKEQFF.

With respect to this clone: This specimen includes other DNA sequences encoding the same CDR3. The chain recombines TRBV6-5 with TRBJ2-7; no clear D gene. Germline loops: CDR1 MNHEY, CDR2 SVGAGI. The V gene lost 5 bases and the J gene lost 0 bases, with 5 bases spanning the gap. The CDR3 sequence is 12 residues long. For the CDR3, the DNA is TGTGCCAGCAGTCCTAGCTCCTACGAGCAGTACTTC. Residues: CASSPSSYEQYF.

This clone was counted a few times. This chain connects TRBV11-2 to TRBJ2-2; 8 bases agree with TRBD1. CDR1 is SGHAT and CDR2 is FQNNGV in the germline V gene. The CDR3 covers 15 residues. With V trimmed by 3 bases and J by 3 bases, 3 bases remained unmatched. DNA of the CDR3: TGTGCCAGCAGCTTCGGGACAGGCGACACCGGGGAGCTGTTTTTT. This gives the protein CASSFGTGDTGELFF.

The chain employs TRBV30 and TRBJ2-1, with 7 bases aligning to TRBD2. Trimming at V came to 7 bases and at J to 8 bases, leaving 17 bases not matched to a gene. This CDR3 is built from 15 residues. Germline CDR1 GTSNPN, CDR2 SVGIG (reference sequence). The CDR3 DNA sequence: TGTGCCTCCCCCGGAGGACTAGGATCTTTAGATGAGCAGTTCTTC. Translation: CASPGGLGSLDEQFF.

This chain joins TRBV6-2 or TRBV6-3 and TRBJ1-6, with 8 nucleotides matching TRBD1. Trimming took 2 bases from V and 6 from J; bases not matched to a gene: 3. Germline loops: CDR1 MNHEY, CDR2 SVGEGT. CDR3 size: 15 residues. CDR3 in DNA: TGTGCCAGCAGTTACACGACAGGGGCTAATTCACCCCTCCACTTT. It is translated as CASSYTTGANSPLHF.

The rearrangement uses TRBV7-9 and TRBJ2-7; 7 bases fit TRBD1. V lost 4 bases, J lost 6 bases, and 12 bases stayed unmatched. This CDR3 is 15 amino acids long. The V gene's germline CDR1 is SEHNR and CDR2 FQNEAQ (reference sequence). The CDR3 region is CASSSNRQGNSEQYF. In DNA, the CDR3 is TGTGCCAGCAGCTCCAACCGACAGGGAAATAGCGAGCAGTACTTC.

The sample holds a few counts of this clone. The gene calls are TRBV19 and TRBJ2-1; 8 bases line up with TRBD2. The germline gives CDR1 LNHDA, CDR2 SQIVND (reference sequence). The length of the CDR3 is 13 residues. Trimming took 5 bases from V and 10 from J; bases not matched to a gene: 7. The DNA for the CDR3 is TGTGCCAGTAGTGAAACCCGGGGGGGGGAGCAGTTCTTC. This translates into CASSETRGGEQFF.

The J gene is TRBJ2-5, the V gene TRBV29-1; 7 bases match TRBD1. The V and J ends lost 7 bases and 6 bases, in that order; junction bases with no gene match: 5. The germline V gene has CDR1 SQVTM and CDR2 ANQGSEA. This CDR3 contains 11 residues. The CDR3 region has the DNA TGCAGCGCGACAGGGATCCAGACCCAGTACTTC. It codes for CSATGIQTQYF.

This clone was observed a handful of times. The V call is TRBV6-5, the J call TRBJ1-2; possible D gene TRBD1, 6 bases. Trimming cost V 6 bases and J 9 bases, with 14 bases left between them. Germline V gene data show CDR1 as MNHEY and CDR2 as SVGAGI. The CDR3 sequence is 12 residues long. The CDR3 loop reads CASSPGQGRYTF. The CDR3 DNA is TGTGCCAGCAGCCCGGGGCAGGGGCGCTACACCTTC.

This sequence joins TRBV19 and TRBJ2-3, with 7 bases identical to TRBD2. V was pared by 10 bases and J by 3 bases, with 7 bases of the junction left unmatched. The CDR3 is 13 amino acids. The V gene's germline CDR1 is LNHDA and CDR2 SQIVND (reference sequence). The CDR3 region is CATRRGGTDTQYF. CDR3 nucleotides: TGTGCCACCAGGAGGGGAGGGACAGATACGCAGTATTTT.

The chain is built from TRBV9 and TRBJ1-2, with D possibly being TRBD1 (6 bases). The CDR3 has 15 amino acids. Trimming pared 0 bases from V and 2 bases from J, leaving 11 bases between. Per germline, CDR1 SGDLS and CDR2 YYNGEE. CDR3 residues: CASSVVDRRNYGYTF. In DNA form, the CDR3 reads TGTGCCAGCAGCGTAGTAGACAGGAGGAACTATGGCTACACCTTC.

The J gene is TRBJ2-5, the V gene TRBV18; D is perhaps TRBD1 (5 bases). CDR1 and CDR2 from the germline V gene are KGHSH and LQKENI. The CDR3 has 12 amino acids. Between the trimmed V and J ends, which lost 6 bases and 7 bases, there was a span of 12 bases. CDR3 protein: CASSPQGATQYF. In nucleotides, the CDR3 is TGTGCCAGCTCCCCGCAGGGCGCGACCCAGTACTTC.

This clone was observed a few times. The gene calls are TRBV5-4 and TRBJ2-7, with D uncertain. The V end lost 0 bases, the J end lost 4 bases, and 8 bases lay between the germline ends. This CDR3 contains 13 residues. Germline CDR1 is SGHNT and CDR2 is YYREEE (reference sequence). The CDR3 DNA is TGTGCCAGCAGCTTGGGTGGCAGATACGAGCAGTACGTC. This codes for CASSLGGRYEQYV.

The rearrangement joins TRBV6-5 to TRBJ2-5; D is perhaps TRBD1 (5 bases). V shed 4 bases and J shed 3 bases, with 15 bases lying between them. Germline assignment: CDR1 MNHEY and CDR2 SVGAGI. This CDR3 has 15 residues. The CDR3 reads CASSSHLTVKETQYF. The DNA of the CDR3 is TGTGCCAGCAGTTCCCACCTGACAGTTAAAGAGACCCAGTACTTC.

The CDR3 region is CASSIIRGGEKLFF. The CDR3 nucleotides are TGTGCCAGTAGTATAATCCGGGGTGGTGAAAAACTGTTTTTT. The chain uses TRBV19 and TRBJ1-4; D is ambiguous. The CDR3 extends over 14 amino acids. The V end lost 2 bases, the J end lost 7 bases, and 11 bases lay between the germline ends. Germline V CDR1 and CDR2: LNHDA, SQIVND (reference sequence).